This TCR beta chain was sequenced during a study of memory CD4+ T cells and cytomegalovirus serostatus. The overall study: Donors were healthy Belgian adults, under 10 CMV seropositive and 20 to 25 seronegative.

General study results and limits: Repertoires predicted CMV serostatus with median bootstrapped AUC of roughly 0.95. Of 150 to 200 reported CMV TCRbeta sequences, around 63 were found in memory CD4+ repertoires.

The repertoire was sequenced with immunoSEQ multiplex PCR; TCRdb's copy has only in-frame clones and lacks some. The sample includes approximately 46,000 clones, around 76% of them seen just once. This CDR3 is built from 13 residues. From germline, CDR1 is MNHEY and CDR2 SVGAGI. V dropped 3 bases and J dropped 4 bases, with 9 bases sitting between them. The sort gate was single viable CD3+CD4+CD8-CD45RO+ cells for memory CD4+ T cells. Points on this clone: What it binds is unknown.

Sequenced sample: memory CD4+ T cells from blood. The gene calls are TRBV6-5 and TRBJ1-2; no clear D gene. This TCR was sampled from an adult in good health and CMV-seropositive. The CDR3 DNA reads as TGTGCCAGCAGTTATGACGGCGTCTATGGCTACACCTTC. It encodes CASSYDGVYGYTF.